This TCR beta chain was sequenced for a study of blood T cells in healthy people across ages. This clonotype was observed a few times. Its specificity is not known. This CDR3 has 13 amino acids. Per the germline V gene, CDR1 is LGHNA and CDR2 is YSLEER. Trimming removed 4 bases at V and 8 bases at J, with 11 bases between. The authors ran a second PCR of about 7 to 11 cycles using a sample-barcoded 5' primer and a J-beta primer mix. TCRdb ran MiXCR on the 5' RACE reads and lists one entry per CDR3 protein. The sample records 1.5 million to 1.8 million distinct CDR3 sequences, under 55% being singletons. The study, taken as a whole, reports: While age rose, TCR beta diversity per million T cells dropped in a roughly linear way.

Peripheral blood samples of 9.5 to 10 milliliters were drawn from each donor. At least 7 million PBMCs were isolated per sample. Sequencing was performed on blood. This TCR was recovered from a woman between 18 and 29 years old in good health. This sequence joins TRBV4-3 and TRBJ1-4, with D possibly TRBD1 on 5 matching bases. The CDR3 here is CASSLRDSEKLFF. In DNA, the CDR3 is TGCGCCAGCAGCCTCCGGGACTCCGAAAAACTGTTTTTT.